The sample holds many counts of the clone carrying this T cell receptor beta chain. Its matching antigen is unknown. Using RNA template, CDR3s of TCR alpha and beta were amplified with iRepertoire arm-PCR. One-step reverse transcription and amplification started from approximately 100-400 ng of tissue mRNA or PBMC total RNA. MiXCR, applied by TCRdb to the multiplex PCR reads, yields one record per CDR3 protein. The sample holds approximately 110,000 distinct CDR3 sequences; less than 30% are singletons and the top ten take about 30%. From germline, CDR1 is MNHEY and CDR2 SVGEGT. This CDR3 has 15 residues. Between the trimmed V and J ends, which lost 8 bases and 10 bases, there was a span of 26 bases. This specimen comes from a study of glioma-infiltrating T cells. Findings and caveats of the study: Only very few CDR3 sequences appeared in both tissue and blood. Non-neoplastic patients had below-expected tissue-blood divergence, while all gliomas exceeded expectation.

This clonotype originated in a human donor with low-grade glioma or glioblastoma, undergoing nonglioma brain surgery, or in good health (not recorded which). The chain has TRBV6-2 or TRBV6-3 and TRBJ1-2; D not certain. Sequencing was performed on glioma tissue, nonneoplastic brain tissue, or PBMCs (not recorded which). CDR3 loop: CASVRADGRRPVYTF. CDR3 DNA: TGTGCCAGCGTCCGGGCGGATGGCAGACGTCCAGTCTACACCTTC.